The 24 T cell receptor beta chains below were found in one sample sequenced in a study of T cell clones after liver transplantation. Clones were read by immunoSEQ multiplex PCR, and TCRdb kept only the in-frame ones, dropping some. The sample lists around 6,000 clones, around 79% occurring once. Here the sequenced sample was CD8+ T cells from blood, taken 24 months after liver transplant. These receptors were taken from a human patient who received a liver transplant. Some of these T cells may belong to the graft donor.

The chain is built from TRBV7-6 and TRBJ2-2; maybe TRBD2 (7 bases). CDR3 length equals 15 residues. The V end was cut by 5 bases, the J end by 2 bases, with 12 bases between. CDR1 and CDR2 from the germline V gene are SGHVS and FNYEAQ. The chain's CDR3 is CASSPRGANTGELFF. In DNA form, the CDR3 reads TGTGCCAGCAGCCCCCGGGGGGCCAACACCGGGGAGCTGTTTTTT.

The rearrangement uses TRBV21-1 and TRBJ2-7; the table names TRBD1, a call not compared with the DNA. TRBV21-1 is labeled a pseudogene. The CDR3 is 14 residues long. CDR3 loop: CASSKEGEAYEQYF. DNA for the CDR3: TGTGCCAGCAGCAAAGAAGGGGAAGCCTACGAGCAGTACTTC.

The V and J genes are TRBV4-2 and TRBJ2-7, with 10 bases identical to TRBD1. In germline, CDR1 is LGHNA, CDR2 YNFKEQ. The CDR3 runs 16 residues. V lost 0 bases to trimming and J lost 0 bases; unmatched junction nucleotides: 2. CDR3 sequence (DNA): TGTGCCAGCAGCCAAGAAGGACAGGGGGTCTCCTACGAGCAGTACTTC. This encodes CASSQEGQGVSYEQYF.

In DNA, the CDR3 is TGTGCCAGCAGTTACTTGGAGGAAACAGATACGCAGTATTTT. Translated, it gives CASSYLEETDTQYF. The chain recombines TRBV6-5 with TRBJ2-3, with D perhaps matching TRBD2 (5 bases). The germline gives CDR1 MNHEY, CDR2 SVGAGI. The CDR3 contains 14 residues. V lost 1 base and J lost 3, with 8 bases in between.

The chain uses TRBV27 and TRBJ1-2; unclear D gene. The length of the CDR3 is 14 residues. Per the germline V gene, CDR1 is MNHEY and CDR2 is SMNVEV (reference sequence). Trimming stripped 5 bases from V and 4 bases from J, with 14 bases between. The CDR3 nucleotides are TGTGCCAGCAGTCAAATCACGGGTTCCTATGGCTACACCTTC. Translated, it gives CASSQITGSYGYTF.

The rearrangement links TRBV5-6 to TRBJ1-4; D not resolved. CDR1 SGHDT and CDR2 YYEEEE come from the germline V gene. Trimming took off 1 base at V and 6 bases at J, with 4 bases between the two ends. This CDR3 has 12 residues. In nucleotides, the CDR3 is TGTGCCAGCAGCTTGATGGATGAAAAACTGTTTTTT. Translating it yields CASSLMDEKLFF.

This chain connects TRBV7-9 to TRBJ1-5; possible D gene TRBD1, 5 bases. With 1 base removed from V and 7 bases from J, the gap between germline ends came to 20 bases. This CDR3 spans 17 amino acids. CDR1 SEHNR and CDR2 FQNEAQ come from the germline V gene (reference sequence). The CDR3 reads CASSLGGSGGERQPQHF. The CDR3 nucleotides are TGTGCCAGCAGCTTAGGGGGTAGCGGGGGTGAGAGGCAGCCCCAGCATTTT.

The chain employs TRBV5-6 and TRBJ2-7, with D possibly being TRBD1 (5 bases). Per the germline V gene, CDR1 is SGHDT and CDR2 is YYEEEE. Trimming shortened V by 0 bases and J by 6 bases, and 10 bases separated the two germline ends. The CDR3 length is 13 residues. DNA of the CDR3: TGTGCCAGCAGCTTGGGCAGGGCACCCGAGCAGTACTTC. This sequence encodes CASSLGRAPEQYF.

The V gene is TRBV6-6, the J gene TRBJ2-6; no firm D call. Germline values: CDR1 MNHNY, CDR2 SVGAGI (reference sequence). The CDR3 contains 13 residues. Between the trimmed V and J ends, which lost 9 bases and 5 bases, there was a span of 11 bases. DNA of the CDR3: TGTGCCAGGGAACAAAGTCGGGCCAACGTCCTGACTTTC. This sequence encodes CAREQSRANVLTF.

This clone has only a few counts. The V and J genes are TRBV28 and TRBJ2-5, with TRBD2 as a possible D gene (6 bases). V was pared by 9 bases and J by 2 bases, with 16 bases between. CDR3 length: 14 residues. Per the germline V gene, CDR1 is MDHEN and CDR2 is SYDVKM. The CDR3 bases are TGTGCCAGTAGACCGGGACTTAAACAAGAGACCCAGTACTTC. Its translation: CASRPGLKQETQYF. Complete variable domain (other parts from reference TRBV28 and TRBJ2-5): DVKVTQSSRYLVKRTGEKVFLECVQDMDHENMFWYRQDPGLGLRLIYFSYDVKMKEKGDIPEGYSVSREKKERFSLILESASTNQTSMYLCASRPGLKQETQYFGPGTRLLVL.

The J gene is TRBJ2-4, the V gene TRBV27; the D gene is possibly TRBD1 (6 bases). The germline V gene has CDR1 MNHEY and CDR2 SMNVEV (reference sequence). The germline V and J ends were trimmed by 5 bases and 13 bases, with 15 bases remaining between them. The CDR3 has 12 amino acids. The CDR3 DNA sequence: TGTGCCAGCAGTCCCCAGGGGTCCCGGCAGTACTTC. Translating it yields CASSPQGSRQYF.

The chain is built from TRBV20-1 and TRBJ2-2; D not certain. This CDR3 is 11 amino acids long. CDR1 DFQATT and CDR2 SNEGSKA come from the germline V gene (reference sequence). V lost 5 bases and J 6 bases, leaving 7 bases between the germline ends. The CDR3 spells CSAFSAGELFF. DNA of the CDR3: TGCAGTGCTTTCAGTGCCGGGGAGCTGTTTTTT.

This rearrangement joins TRBV5-8 to TRBJ2-3; D is unresolved. Germline CDR1 reads SGHTS; CDR2 reads YDEGEE. Trimming removed 4 bases from V and 6 bases from J, with 9 bases in between. CDR3 size: 12 residues. The CDR3 reads CASSEEGDTQYF. CDR3 in DNA: TGTGCCAGCAGCGAAGAAGGGGATACGCAGTATTTT. The full variable domain, its missing parts supplied by reference TRBV5-8 and TRBJ2-3, is EAGVTQSPTHLIKTRGQQATLRCSPISGHTSVYWYQQALGLGLQFLLWYDEGEERNRGNFPPRFSGRQFPNYSSELNVNALELEDSALYLCASSEEGDTQYFGPGTRLTVL.

The table lists this clone with a count of one. This rearrangement joins TRBV11-2 to TRBJ2-1; D is ambiguous. The CDR3 covers 13 residues. Trimming removed 0 bases from V and 4 bases from J, with 4 bases in between. Germline CDR1 SGHAT, CDR2 FQNNGV. In nucleotides, the CDR3 is TGTGCCAGCAGCTTAGAGTATTACAATGAGCAGTTCTTC. This encodes CASSLEYYNEQFF.

The V call is TRBV27, the J call TRBJ2-1; the match to TRBD1 covers 9 bases. CDR3 size: 17 residues. Germline V gives CDR1 MNHEY, CDR2 SMNVEV (reference sequence). V shed 4 bases and J 10 bases; nucleotides not matched to a gene: 17. The CDR3: CASSSITGGRMWGEQFF. CDR3 nucleotide sequence: TGTGCCAGCAGTTCAATAACAGGGGGCCGGATGTGGGGAGAGCAGTTCTTC.

The gene calls are TRBV28 and TRBJ2-7; 7 positions match TRBD2. There are 14 residues in the CDR3. Trimming took 5 bases from V and 4 from J; bases not matched to a gene: 8. The V gene's germline CDR1 is MDHEN and CDR2 SYDVKM. CDR3 DNA sequence: TGTGCCAGCAGTCTCGGGCAGCGGGAATACGAGCAGTACTTC. It encodes CASSLGQREYEQYF.

This chain connects TRBV19 to TRBJ1-5, with D perhaps matching TRBD1 (5 bases). V was pared by 3 bases and J by 4 bases, with 10 bases between. Germline lookup yields CDR1 LNHDA and CDR2 SQIVND (reference sequence). The CDR3 contains 14 residues. The chain's CDR3 is CASSILTGNQPQHF. The CDR3, as DNA: TGTGCCAGTAGTATTTTAACAGGTAATCAGCCCCAGCATTTT. Based on the CDR3 plus reference TRBV19 and TRBJ1-5, the full variable domain is DGGITQSPKYLFRKEGQNVTLSCEQNLNHDAMYWYRQDPGQGLRLIYYSQIVNDFQKGDIAEGYSVSREKKESFPLTVTSAQKNPTAFYLCASSILTGNQPQHFGDGTRLSIL.

This chain uses TRBV5-1 with TRBJ2-3; D remains unclear. V lost 6 bases and J lost 6, with 8 bases in between. The CDR3 sequence is 11 residues long. CDR1 and CDR2 from the germline V gene are SGHRS and YFSETQ. The CDR3 DNA follows: TGCGCCAGCATCCTCGGGGATACGCAGTATTTT. It specifies CASILGDTQYF.

This clone is categorized as medium-sized (0.01 to 0.1%). The chain uses TRBV27 and TRBJ1-5; no definite D call. Trimming stripped 3 bases from V and 5 bases from J, with 11 bases between. The germline V gene has CDR1 MNHEY and CDR2 SMNVEV (reference sequence). This CDR3 has 14 residues. Written as DNA, the CDR3 is TGTGCCAGCAGTTTCTTGGGTCTTGATCAGCCCCAGCATTTT. Translated: CASSFLGLDQPQHF.

The CDR3 reads CASSYAGGEQFF. CDR3 sequence (DNA): TGTGCCAGCAGTTACGCGGGGGGTGAGCAGTTCTTC. The gene calls are TRBV6-5 and TRBJ2-1, with 8 bases matching TRBD2. The CDR3 is 12 amino acids. Germline assignment: CDR1 MNHEY and CDR2 SVGAGI. V lost 2 bases and J lost 9; bases outside the gene matches: 0.

By frequency in the sample, this clone is medium-sized. The chain has TRBV9 and TRBJ1-3, with TRBD1 matching 7 bases. Trimming took 4 bases from V and 4 from J; bases not matched to a gene: 5. The CDR3 extends over 14 amino acids. Germline CDR1 is SGDLS and CDR2 is YYNGEE. CDR3 coding DNA: TGTGCCAGCAGCACAGGGGAATTGGGAAACACCATATATTTT. Its protein is CASSTGELGNTIYF. The full variable domain, with the rest looked up from reference TRBV9 and TRBJ1-3, is DSGVTQTPKHLITATGQRVTLRCSPRSGDLSVYWYQQSLDQGLQFLIQYYNGEERAKGNILERFSAQQFPDLHSELNLSSLELGDSALYFCASSTGELGNTIYFGEGSWLTVV.

The chain has TRBV11-2 and TRBJ2-1; 7 nucleotides align to TRBD1. The germline gives CDR1 SGHAT, CDR2 FQNNGV. V gave up 3 bases and J gave up 2 bases; unmatched junction bases: 4. The CDR3 sequence is 15 residues long. The DNA for the CDR3 is TGTGCCAGCAGCTTCAGGGACAGTCCCTACAATGAGCAGTTCTTC. Its protein product is CASSFRDSPYNEQFF.

Only a few counts were recorded for this clone. This chain connects TRBV2 to TRBJ1-4, with TRBD1 matching 8 bases. V was pared by 6 bases and J by 8 bases, with 11 bases of the junction left unmatched. Germline V lookup: CDR1 SNHLY, CDR2 FYNNEI. The CDR3 totals 15 residues. CDR3 nucleotide sequence: TGTGCCAGCAGGGGCCACGTGGCAGGGGGCGAAAAACTGTTTTTT. Amino acids: CASRGHVAGGEKLFF.

The table lists this clone with a few counts. The chain recombines TRBV19 with TRBJ2-3, with D perhaps matching TRBD1 (5 bases). CDR1 LNHDA and CDR2 SQIVND come from the germline V gene (reference sequence). The length of the CDR3 is 14 residues. V lost 6 bases and J lost 2, with 12 bases in between. CDR3 region: CASSSTAPTDTQYF. Written as DNA, the CDR3 is TGTGCCAGTAGCTCGACAGCCCCCACAGATACGCAGTATTTT.